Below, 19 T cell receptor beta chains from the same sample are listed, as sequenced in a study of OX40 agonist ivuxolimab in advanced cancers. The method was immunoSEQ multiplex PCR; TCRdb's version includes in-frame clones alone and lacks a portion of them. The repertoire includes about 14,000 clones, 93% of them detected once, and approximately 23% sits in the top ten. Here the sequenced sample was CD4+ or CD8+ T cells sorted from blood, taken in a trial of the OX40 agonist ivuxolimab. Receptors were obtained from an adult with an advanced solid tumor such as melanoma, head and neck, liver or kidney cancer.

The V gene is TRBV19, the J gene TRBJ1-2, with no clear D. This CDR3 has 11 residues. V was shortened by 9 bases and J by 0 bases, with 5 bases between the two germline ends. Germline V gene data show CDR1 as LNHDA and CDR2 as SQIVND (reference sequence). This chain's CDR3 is CASGANYGYTF. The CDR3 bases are TGTGCCAGCGGGGCTAACTATGGCTACACCTTC.

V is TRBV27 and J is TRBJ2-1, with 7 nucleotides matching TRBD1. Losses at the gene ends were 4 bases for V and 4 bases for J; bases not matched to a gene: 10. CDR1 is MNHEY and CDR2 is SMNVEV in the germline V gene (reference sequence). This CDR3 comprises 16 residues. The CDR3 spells CASSSWENRGYNEQFF. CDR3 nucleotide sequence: TGTGCCAGCAGTTCATGGGAAAACAGGGGTTACAATGAGCAGTTCTTC.

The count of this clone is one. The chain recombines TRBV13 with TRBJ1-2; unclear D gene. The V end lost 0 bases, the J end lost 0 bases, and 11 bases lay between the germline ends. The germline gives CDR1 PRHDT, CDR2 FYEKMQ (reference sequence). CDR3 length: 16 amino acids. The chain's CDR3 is CASSLGPKVANYGYTF. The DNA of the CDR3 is TGTGCCAGCAGCTTAGGCCCGAAGGTCGCTAACTATGGCTACACCTTC.

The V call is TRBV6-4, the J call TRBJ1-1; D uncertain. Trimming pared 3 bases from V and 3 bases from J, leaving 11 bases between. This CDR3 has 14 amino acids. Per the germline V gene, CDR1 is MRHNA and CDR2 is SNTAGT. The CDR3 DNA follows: TGTGCCAGCAGTGAAGGGTTTGGCGACACTGAAGCTTTCTTT. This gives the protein CASSEGFGDTEAFF.

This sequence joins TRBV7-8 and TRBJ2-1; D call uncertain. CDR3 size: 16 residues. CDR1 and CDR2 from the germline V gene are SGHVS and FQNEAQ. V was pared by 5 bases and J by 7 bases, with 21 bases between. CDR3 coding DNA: TGTGCCAGCAGCCAATCCACAGACCCTTGGTTAAATGAGCAGTTCTTC. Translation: CASSQSTDPWLNEQFF.

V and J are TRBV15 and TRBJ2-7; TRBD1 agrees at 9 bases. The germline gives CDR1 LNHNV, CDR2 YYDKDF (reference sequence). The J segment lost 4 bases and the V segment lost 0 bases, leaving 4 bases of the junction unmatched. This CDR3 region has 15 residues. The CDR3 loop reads CATSRDLDRGYEQYF. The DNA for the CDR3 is TGTGCCACCAGCAGAGATTTGGACAGGGGTTACGAGCAGTACTTC.

CDR3 DNA: TGTGCCAGCAGCAAAGATCGGGATGGCTACACCTTC. This codes for CASSKDRDGYTF. The rearrangement uses TRBV21-1 and TRBJ1-2. TRBV21-1 is assigned pseudogene status. The CDR3 loop spans 12 amino acids.

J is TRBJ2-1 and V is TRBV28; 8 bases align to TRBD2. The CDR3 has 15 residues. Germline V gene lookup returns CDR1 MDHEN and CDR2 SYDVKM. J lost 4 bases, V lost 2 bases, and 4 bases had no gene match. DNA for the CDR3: TGTGCCAGCAGTTTAGTTGCGGGGGGTTACAATGAGCAGTTCTTC. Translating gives CASSLVAGGYNEQFF.

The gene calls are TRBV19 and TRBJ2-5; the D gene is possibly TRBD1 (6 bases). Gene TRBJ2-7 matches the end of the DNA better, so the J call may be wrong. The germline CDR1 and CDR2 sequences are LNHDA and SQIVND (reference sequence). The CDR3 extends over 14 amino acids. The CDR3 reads CASSPTGTSHEQYF. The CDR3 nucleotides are TGTGCCAGTAGTCCTACGGGGACATCTCACGAGCAGTACTTC.

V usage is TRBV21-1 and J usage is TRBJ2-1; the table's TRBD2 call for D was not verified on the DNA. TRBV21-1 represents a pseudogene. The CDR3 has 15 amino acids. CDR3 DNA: TGTGCCAGCGGCGGAACGGGGTCTTGGGAGAATGAGCAGTTCTTC. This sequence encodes CASGGTGSWENEQFF.

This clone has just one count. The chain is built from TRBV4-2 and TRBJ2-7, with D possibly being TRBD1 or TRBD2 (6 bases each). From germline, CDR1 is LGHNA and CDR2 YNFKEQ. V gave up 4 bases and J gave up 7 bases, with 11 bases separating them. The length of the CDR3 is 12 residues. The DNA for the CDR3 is TGTGCCAGCAGCCGGGGGGCAGGGGAGCAGTACTTC. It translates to CASSRGAGEQYF.

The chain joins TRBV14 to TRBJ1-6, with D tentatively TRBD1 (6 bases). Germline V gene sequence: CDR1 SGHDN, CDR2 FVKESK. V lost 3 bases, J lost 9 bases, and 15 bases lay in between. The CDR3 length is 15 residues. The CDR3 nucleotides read TGTGCCAGCAGCCAGGGGACACCTAGCCTTTCACCCCTCCACTTT. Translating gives CASSQGTPSLSPLHF.

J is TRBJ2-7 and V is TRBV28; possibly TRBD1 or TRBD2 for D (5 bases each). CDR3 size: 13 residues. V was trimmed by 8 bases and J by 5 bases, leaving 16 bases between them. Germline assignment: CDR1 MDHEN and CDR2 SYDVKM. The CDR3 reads CASLGVPGNEQYF. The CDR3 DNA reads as TGTGCCAGCTTAGGGGTGCCGGGGAACGAGCAGTACTTC.

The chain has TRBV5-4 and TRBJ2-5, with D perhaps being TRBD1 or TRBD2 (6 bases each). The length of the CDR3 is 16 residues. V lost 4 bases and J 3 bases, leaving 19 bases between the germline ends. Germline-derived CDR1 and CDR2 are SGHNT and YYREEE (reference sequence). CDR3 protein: CASSRPGQTGEETQYF. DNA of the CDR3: TGTGCCAGCAGCCGCCCGGGACAAACGGGGGAAGAGACCCAGTACTTC.

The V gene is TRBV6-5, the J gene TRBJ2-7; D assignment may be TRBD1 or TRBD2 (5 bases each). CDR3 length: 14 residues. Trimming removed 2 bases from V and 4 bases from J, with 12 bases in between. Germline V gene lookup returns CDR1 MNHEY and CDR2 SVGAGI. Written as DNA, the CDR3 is TGTGCCAGCAGTTACCGGGACCTACCGTACGAGCAGTACTTC. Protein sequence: CASSYRDLPYEQYF.

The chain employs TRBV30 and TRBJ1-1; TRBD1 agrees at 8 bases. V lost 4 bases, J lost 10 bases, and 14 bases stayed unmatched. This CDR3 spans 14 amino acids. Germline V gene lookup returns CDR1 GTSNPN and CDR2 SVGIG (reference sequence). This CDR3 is CAWTPGQGNEVAFF. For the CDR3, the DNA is TGTGCCTGGACCCCAGGACAGGGCAATGAGGTAGCTTTCTTT. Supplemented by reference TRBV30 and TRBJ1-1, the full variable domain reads SQTIHQWPATLVQPVGSPLSLECTVEGTSNPNLYWYRQAAGRGLQLLFYSVGIGQISSEVPQNLSASRPQDRQFILSSKKLLLSDSGFYLCAWTPGQGNEVAFFGQGTRLTVV.

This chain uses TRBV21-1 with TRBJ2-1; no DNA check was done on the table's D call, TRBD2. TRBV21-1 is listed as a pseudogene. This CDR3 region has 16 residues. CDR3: CASSKVRLAPYNEQFF. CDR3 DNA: TGTGCCAGCAGCAAAGTTAGACTAGCGCCCTACAATGAGCAGTTCTTC.

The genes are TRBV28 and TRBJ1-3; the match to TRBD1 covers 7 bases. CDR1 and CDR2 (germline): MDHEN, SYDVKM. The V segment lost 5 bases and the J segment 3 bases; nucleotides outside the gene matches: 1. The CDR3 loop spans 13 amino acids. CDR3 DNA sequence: TGTGCCAGCAGTCGACAGGGTGGAAACACCATATATTTT. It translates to CASSRQGGNTIYF.

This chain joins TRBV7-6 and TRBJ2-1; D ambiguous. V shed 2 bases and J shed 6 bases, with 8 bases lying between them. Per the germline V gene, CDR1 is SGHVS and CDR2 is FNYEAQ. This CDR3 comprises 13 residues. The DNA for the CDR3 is TGTGCCAGCAGCTTATACCCTAGCAATGAGCAGTTCTTC. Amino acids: CASSLYPSNEQFF.